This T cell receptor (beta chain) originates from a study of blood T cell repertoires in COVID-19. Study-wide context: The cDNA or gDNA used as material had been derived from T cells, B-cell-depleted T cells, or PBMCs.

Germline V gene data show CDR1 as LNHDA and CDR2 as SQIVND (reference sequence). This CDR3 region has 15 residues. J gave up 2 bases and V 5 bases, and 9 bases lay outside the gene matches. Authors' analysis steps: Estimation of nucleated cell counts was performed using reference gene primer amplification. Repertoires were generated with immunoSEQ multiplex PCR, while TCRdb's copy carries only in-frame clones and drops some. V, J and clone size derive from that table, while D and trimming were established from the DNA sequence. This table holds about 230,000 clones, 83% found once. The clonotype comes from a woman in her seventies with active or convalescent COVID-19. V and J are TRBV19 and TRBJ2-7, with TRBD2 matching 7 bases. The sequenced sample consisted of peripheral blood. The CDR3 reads CASSVRAGEPYEQYF. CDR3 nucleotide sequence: TGTGCCAGTAGTGTCAGGGCGGGGGAGCCCTACGAGCAGTACTTC.